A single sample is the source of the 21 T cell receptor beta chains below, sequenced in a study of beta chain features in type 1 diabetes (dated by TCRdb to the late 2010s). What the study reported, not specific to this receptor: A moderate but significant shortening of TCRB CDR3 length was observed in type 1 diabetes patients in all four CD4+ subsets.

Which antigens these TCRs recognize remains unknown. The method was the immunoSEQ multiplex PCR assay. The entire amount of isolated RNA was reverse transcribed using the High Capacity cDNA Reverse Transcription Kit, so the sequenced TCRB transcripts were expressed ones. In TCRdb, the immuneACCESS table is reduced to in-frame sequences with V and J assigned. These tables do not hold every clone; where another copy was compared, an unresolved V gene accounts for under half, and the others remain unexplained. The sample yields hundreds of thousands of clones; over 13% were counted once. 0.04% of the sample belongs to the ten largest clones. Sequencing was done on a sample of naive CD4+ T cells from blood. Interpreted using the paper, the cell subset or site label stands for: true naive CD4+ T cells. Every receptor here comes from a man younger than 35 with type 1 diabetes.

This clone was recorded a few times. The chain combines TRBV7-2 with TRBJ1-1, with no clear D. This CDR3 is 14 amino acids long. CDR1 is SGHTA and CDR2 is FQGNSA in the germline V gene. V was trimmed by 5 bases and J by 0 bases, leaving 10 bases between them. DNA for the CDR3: TGTGCCAGCAGCGCCCGGGCCCTGAACACTGAAGCTTTCTTT. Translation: CASSARALNTEAFF.

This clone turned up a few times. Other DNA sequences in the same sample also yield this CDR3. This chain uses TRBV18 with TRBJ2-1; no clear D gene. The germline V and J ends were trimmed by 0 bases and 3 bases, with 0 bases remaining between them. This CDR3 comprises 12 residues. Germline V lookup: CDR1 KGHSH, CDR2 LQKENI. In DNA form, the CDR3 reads TGTGCCAGCTCACCACCCTACAATGAGCAGTTCTTC. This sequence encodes CASSPPYNEQFF.

The CDR3: CASTRGPENTEAFF. The CDR3 DNA reads TGTGCCAGCACGCGGGGCCCGGAGAACACTGAAGCTTTCTTT. The gene calls are TRBV5-6 and TRBJ1-1, with D possibly being TRBD1 (5 bases). The germline V gene encodes CDR1 SGHDT and CDR2 YYEEEE. V lost 6 bases and J 1 base, leaving 13 bases between the germline ends. The CDR3 contains 14 residues.

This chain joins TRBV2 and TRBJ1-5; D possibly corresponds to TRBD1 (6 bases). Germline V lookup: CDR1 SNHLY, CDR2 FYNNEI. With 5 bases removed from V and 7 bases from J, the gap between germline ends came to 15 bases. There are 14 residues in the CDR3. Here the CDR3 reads CASSPEGGEQPQHF. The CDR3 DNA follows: TGTGCCAGCAGTCCCGAGGGGGGGGAGCAGCCCCAGCATTTT. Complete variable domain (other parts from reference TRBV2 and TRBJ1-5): EPEVTQTPSHQVTQMGQEVILRCVPISNHLYFYWYRQILGQKVEFLVSFYNNEISEKSEIFDDQFSVERPDGSNFTLKIRSTKLEDSAMYFCASSPEGGEQPQHFGDGTRLSIL.

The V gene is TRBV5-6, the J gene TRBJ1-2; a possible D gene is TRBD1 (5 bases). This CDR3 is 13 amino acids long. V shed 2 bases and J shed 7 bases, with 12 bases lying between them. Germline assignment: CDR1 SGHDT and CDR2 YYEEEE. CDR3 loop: CASSFGRGGGYTF. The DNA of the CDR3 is TGTGCCAGCAGCTTTGGTAGGGGTGGTGGCTACACCTTC. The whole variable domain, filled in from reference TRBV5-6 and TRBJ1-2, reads DAGVTQSPTHLIKTRGQQVTLRCSPKSGHDTVSWYQQALGQGPQFIFQYYEEEERQRGNFPDRFSGHQFPNYSSELNVNALLLGDSALYLCASSFGRGGGYTFGSGTRLTVV.

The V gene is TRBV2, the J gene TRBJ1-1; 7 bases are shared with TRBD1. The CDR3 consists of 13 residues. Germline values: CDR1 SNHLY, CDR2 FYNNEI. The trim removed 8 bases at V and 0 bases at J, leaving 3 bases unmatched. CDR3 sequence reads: CASSGQVNTEAFF. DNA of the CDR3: TGTGCCAGCTCTGGACAGGTGAACACTGAAGCTTTCTTT. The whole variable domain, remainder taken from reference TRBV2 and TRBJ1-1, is EPEVTQTPSHQVTQMGQEVILRCVPISNHLYFYWYRQILGQKVEFLVSFYNNEISEKSEIFDDQFSVERPDGSNFTLKIRSTKLEDSAMYFCASSGQVNTEAFFGQGTRLTVV.

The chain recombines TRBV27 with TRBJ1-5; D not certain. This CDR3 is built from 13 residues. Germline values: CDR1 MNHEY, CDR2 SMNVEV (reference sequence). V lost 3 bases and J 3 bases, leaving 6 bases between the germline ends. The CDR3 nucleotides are TGTGCCAGCAGTTTTAGGTTCAATCAGCCCCAGCATTTT. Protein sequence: CASSFRFNQPQHF.

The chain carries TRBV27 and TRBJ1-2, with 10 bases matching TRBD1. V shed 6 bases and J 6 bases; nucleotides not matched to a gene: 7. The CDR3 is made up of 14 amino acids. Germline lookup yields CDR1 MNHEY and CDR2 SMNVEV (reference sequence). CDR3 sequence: CASRRPGTGDGYTF. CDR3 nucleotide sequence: TGTGCCAGCAGACGCCCCGGGACAGGGGATGGCTACACCTTC.

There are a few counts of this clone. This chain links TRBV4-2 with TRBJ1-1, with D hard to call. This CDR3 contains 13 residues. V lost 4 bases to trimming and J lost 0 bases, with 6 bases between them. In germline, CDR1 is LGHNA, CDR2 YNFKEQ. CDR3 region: CASSLEVNTEAFF. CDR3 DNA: TGTGCCAGCAGCCTTGAGGTGAACACTGAAGCTTTCTTT.

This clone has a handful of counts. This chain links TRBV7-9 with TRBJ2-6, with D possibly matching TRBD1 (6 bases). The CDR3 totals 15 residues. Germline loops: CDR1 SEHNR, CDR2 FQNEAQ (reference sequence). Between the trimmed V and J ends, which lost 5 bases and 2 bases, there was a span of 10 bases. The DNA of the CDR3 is TGTGCCAGCAGCCTTTCAGGGGCTGGGGCCAACGTCCTGACTTTC. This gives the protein CASSLSGAGANVLTF.

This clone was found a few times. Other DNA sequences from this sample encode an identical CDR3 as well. Here the CDR3 reads CSAPAGLLLHF. The CDR3 DNA reads as TGCAGTGCCCCCGCAGGCTTACTCCTCCACTTT. This chain links TRBV20-1 with TRBJ1-6; D call uncertain. The CDR3 runs to 11 residues. The V end was cut by 6 bases, the J end by 15 bases, with 15 bases between. Germline CDR1 is DFQATT and CDR2 is SNEGSKA (reference sequence).

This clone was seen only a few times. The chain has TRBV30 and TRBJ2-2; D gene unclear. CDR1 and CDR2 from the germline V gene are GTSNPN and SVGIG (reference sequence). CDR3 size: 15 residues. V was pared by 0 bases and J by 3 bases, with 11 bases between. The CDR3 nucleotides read TGTGCCTGGAGTGTATCGCGGCTCTACACCGGGGAGCTGTTTTTT. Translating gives CAWSVSRLYTGELFF.

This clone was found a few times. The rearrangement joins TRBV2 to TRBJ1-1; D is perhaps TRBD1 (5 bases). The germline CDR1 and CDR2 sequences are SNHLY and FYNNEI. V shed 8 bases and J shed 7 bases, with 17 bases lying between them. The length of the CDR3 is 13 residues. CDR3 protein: CASGTRAALEAFF. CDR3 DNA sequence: TGTGCCAGCGGGACGAGGGCCGCGCTTGAAGCTTTCTTT.

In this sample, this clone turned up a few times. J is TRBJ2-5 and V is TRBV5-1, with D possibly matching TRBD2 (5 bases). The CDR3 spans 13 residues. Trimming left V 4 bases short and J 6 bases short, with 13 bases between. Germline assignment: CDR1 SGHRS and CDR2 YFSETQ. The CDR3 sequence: CASSPHERQTQYF. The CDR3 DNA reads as TGCGCCAGCAGCCCGCACGAGCGGCAGACCCAGTACTTC.

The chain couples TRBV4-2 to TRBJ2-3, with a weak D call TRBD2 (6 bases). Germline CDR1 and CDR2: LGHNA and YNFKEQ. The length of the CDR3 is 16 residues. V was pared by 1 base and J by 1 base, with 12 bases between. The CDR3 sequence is CASSQGRGSGTDTQYF. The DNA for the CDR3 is TGTGCCAGCAGCCAAGGTCGGGGGAGCGGCACAGATACGCAGTATTTT.

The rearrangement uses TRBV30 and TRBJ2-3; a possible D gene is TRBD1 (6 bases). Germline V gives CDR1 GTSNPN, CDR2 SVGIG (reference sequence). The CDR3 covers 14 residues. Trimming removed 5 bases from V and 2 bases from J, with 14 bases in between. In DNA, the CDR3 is TGTGCCTGGGGGACCCCGGGACACACAGATACGCAGTATTTT. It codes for CAWGTPGHTDTQYF. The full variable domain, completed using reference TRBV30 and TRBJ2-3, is SQTIHQWPATLVQPVGSPLSLECTVEGTSNPNLYWYRQAAGRGLQLLFYSVGIGQISSEVPQNLSASRPQDRQFILSSKKLLLSDSGFYLCAWGTPGHTDTQYFGPGTRLTVL.

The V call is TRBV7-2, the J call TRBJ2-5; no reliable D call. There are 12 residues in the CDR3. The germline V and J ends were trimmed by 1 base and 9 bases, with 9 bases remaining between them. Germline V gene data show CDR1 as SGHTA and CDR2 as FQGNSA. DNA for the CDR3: TGTGCCAGCAGCTTAGTATCCGTTCCCCAGTACTTC. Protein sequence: CASSLVSVPQYF.

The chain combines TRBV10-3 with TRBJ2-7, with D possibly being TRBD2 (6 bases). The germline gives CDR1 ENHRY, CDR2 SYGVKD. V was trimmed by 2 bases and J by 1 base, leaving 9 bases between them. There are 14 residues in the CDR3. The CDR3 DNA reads TGTGCCATCAGTGAGGAGGGGAGGTCCTACGAGCAGTACTTC. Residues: CAISEEGRSYEQYF.

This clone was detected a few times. The CDR3: CASSTLAVRETQYF. CDR3 nucleotide sequence: TGTGCCAGCAGCACACTAGCAGTACGGGAGACCCAGTACTTC. V and J are TRBV7-9 and TRBJ2-5; D may be TRBD2 (6 bases). The V gene lost 5 bases and the J gene lost 5 bases, with 15 bases spanning the gap. Germline V CDR1 and CDR2: SEHNR, FQNEAQ (reference sequence). This CDR3 region has 14 residues.

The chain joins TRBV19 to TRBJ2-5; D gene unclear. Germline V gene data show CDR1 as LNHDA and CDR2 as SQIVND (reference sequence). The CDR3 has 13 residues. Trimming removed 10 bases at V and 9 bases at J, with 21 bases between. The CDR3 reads CATLSPVLKSQYF. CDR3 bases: TGTGCCACCCTTTCACCGGTCCTAAAGTCCCAGTACTTC.

In DNA form, the CDR3 reads TGTGCCTGGACCGTCCAAGTGGGCACTGAAGCTTTCTTT. This sequence encodes CAWTVQVGTEAFF. The V gene is TRBV30, the J gene TRBJ1-1; unclear D gene. V lost 4 bases, J lost 4 bases, and 13 bases lay in between. Germline V gene sequence: CDR1 GTSNPN, CDR2 SVGIG (reference sequence). The CDR3 runs 13 residues.